One and the same sample provided the 9 T cell receptor beta chains below, sequenced in a study of cytomegalovirus exposure and HLA in healthy donors. Method: immunoSEQ multiplex PCR; TCRdb's copy keeps in-frame clones and lacks some. The table includes a few hundred thousand clones, roughly 88% detected once. The source material was PBMCs. These TCRs come from a woman aged 18-29 years in good health and CMV-seronegative.

A single count supports this clone. The chain uses TRBV2 and TRBJ2-7, with 8 bases fitting TRBD1. The CDR3 totals 13 residues. Germline CDR1 and CDR2: SNHLY and FYNNEI. V trimming: 8 bases; J trimming: 9 bases; junction bases outside the gene matches: 12. CDR3 DNA sequence: TGTGCCAGCTCGGGACAGGAGAATCTTCTGCAGTACTTC. Amino acid sequence: CASSGQENLLQYF.

This clone turned up a few times. The genes are TRBV9 and TRBJ2-3, with 9 bases matching TRBD2. The V gene end was trimmed by 3 bases and the J gene end by 1 base; junction bases not matched to a gene: 12. Germline V gives CDR1 SGDLS, CDR2 YYNGEE. The CDR3 sequence is 18 residues long. CDR3 sequence (DNA): TGTGCCAGCAGCGGGATGGGGTCTAGCGGGACTCGCACAGATACGCAGTATTTT. Translation: CASSGMGSSGTRTDTQYF.

This chain joins TRBV6-4 and TRBJ2-3, with 7 bases aligning to TRBD2. The CDR3 runs 15 residues. Looked up from germline, CDR1 is MRHNA and CDR2 is SNTAGT. V was pared by 2 bases and J by 1 base, with 3 bases of the junction left unmatched. The CDR3 reads CASSDAGAGTDTQYF. For the CDR3, the DNA is TGTGCCAGCAGTGACGCGGGAGCTGGCACAGATACGCAGTATTTT.

As DNA, the CDR3 is TGTGCCAGCACTGGGACTAGCGGAGGACCCTACAATGAGCAGTTCTTC. This codes for CASTGTSGGPYNEQFF. The rearrangement joins TRBV6-4 to TRBJ2-1; 11 nucleotides agree with TRBD2. Germline values: CDR1 MRHNA, CDR2 SNTAGT. Unmatched junction bases numbered 7, after V lost 7 bases and J lost 2 bases. CDR3 length: 16 residues.

Here the CDR3 DNA reads TGCGCCAGCAGCTTGGGGAGACAGGGGTATGAACTGTTTTTT. Translated: CASSLGRQGYELFF. The V call is TRBV5-1, the J call TRBJ1-4, with 8 bases that match TRBD1. CDR3 length equals 14 residues. V dropped 0 bases and J dropped 12; count of bases not matched to a gene: 7. Per the germline V gene, CDR1 is SGHRS and CDR2 is YFSETQ. Full variable domain (missing parts from reference TRBV5-1 and TRBJ1-4): KAGVTQTPRYLIKTRGQQVTLSCSPISGHRSVSWYQQTPGQGLQFLFEYFSETQRNKGNFPGRFSGRQFSNSRSEMNVSTLELGDSALYLCASSLGRQGYELFFGSGTQLSVL.

The chain joins TRBV2 to TRBJ2-5; tentative D call: TRBD1 (5 bases). CDR1 is SNHLY and CDR2 is FYNNEI in the germline V gene. V lost 6 bases to trimming and J lost 5 bases, with 16 bases between them. This CDR3 comprises 14 residues. CDR3 sequence: CASRGETPGETQYF. The CDR3 DNA is TGTGCCAGCAGGGGTGAGACTCCAGGGGAGACCCAGTACTTC.

V is TRBV6-5 and J is TRBJ1-5; D possibly corresponds to TRBD1 (6 bases). In germline, CDR1 is MNHEY, CDR2 SVGAGI. Trimming took 6 bases from V and 11 from J, leaving 17 bases between them. This CDR3 is built from 13 residues. CDR3 DNA: TGTGCCAGCAGACCGGGACACGCAACGGCCCAGCATTTT. It specifies CASRPGHATAQHF.

CDR3 region: CASSQPDRTGKGYTF. The CDR3 DNA sequence: TGTGCCAGCAGCCAGCCGGATCGGACAGGGAAGGGCTACACCTTC. The V call is TRBV4-2, the J call TRBJ1-2, with 8 nucleotides matching TRBD1. The CDR3 is 15 amino acids. The junction had 11 bases not matched to a gene; V was cut back by 3 bases and J by 8 bases. In germline, CDR1 is LGHNA, CDR2 YNFKEQ.

The chain is built from TRBV5-4 and TRBJ2-3; 10 nucleotides line up with TRBD2. CDR1 and CDR2 (germline): SGHNT, YYREEE (reference sequence). The CDR3 covers 15 residues. V shed 3 bases, J shed 2 bases, and the junction held 3 bases outside the gene matches. CDR3 amino acids: CASSWTSGTTDTQYF. CDR3 bases: TGTGCCAGCAGCTGGACTAGCGGAACCACAGATACGCAGTATTTT.